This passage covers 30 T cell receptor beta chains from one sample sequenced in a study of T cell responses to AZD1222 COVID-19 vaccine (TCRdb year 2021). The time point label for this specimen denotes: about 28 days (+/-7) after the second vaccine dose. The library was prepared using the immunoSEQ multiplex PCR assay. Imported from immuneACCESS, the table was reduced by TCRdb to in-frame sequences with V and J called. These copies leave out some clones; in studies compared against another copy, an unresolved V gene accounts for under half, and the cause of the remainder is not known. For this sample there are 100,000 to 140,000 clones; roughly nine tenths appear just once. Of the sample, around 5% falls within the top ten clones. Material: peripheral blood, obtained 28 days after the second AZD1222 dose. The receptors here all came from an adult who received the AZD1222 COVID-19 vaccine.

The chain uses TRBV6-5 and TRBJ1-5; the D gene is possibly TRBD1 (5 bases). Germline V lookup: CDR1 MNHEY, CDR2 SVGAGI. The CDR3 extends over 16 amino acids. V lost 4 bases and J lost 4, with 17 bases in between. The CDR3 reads CASSSRARGVNQPQHF. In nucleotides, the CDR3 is TGTGCCAGCAGTTCCCGGGCCCGGGGGGTTAATCAGCCCCAGCATTTT.

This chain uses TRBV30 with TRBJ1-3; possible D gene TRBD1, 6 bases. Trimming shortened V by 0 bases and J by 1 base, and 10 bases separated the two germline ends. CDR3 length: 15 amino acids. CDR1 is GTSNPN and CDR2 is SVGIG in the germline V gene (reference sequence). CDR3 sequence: CAWSVKGVSGNTIYF. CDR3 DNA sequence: TGTGCCTGGAGTGTGAAGGGGGTGTCTGGAAACACCATATATTTT. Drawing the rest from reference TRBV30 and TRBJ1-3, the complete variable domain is SQTIHQWPATLVQPVGSPLSLECTVEGTSNPNLYWYRQAAGRGLQLLFYSVGIGQISSEVPQNLSASRPQDRQFILSSKKLLLSDSGFYLCAWSVKGVSGNTIYFGEGSWLTVV.

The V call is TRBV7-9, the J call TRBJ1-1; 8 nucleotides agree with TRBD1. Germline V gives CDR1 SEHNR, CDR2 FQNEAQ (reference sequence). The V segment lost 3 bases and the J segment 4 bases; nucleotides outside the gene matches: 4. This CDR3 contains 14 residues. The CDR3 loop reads CASSLDRVGTEAFF. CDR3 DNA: TGTGCCAGCAGCTTGGACAGGGTGGGCACTGAAGCTTTCTTT.

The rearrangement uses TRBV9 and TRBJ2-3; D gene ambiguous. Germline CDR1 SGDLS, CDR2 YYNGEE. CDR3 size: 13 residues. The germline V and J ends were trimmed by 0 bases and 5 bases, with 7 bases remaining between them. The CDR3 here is CASSVALEDTQYF. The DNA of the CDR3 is TGTGCCAGCAGCGTAGCTCTAGAAGATACGCAGTATTTT.

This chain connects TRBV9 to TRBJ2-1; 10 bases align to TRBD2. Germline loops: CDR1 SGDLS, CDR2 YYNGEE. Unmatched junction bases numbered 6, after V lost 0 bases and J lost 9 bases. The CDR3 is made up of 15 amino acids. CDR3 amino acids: CASSVVSGGRGEQFF. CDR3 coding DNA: TGTGCCAGCAGCGTAGTTAGCGGGGGGCGAGGTGAGCAGTTCTTC.

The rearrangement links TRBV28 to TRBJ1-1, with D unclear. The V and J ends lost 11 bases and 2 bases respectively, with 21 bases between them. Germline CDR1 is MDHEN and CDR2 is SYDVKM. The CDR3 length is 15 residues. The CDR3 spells CAADGPEAENTEAFF. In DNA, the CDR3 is TGTGCCGCCGATGGGCCGGAGGCGGAAAACACTGAAGCTTTCTTT.

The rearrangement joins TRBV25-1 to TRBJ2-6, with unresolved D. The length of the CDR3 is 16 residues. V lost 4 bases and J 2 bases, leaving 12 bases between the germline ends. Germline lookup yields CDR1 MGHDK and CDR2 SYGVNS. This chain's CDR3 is CASSVGLGAGANVLTF. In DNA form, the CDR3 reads TGTGCCAGCAGTGTCGGGCTTGGGGCTGGGGCCAACGTCCTGACTTTC.

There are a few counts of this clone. The CDR3 DNA follows: TGTGCCAGTAGGACCGCCTTCCGGGACATTTTGAACACTGAAGCTTTCTTT. Protein product: CASRTAFRDILNTEAFF. V is TRBV19 and J is TRBJ1-1; TRBD1 might be the D (6 bases). The CDR3 is 17 amino acids. Germline V gene lookup returns CDR1 LNHDA and CDR2 SQIVND (reference sequence). V lost 6 bases, J lost 0 bases, and 20 bases lay in between.

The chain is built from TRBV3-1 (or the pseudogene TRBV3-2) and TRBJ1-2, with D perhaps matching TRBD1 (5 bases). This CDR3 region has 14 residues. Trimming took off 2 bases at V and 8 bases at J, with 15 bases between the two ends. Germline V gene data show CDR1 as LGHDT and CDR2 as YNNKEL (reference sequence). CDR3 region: CASSQNQGTRGYTF. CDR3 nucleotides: TGTGCCAGCAGCCAAAACCAGGGCACTCGGGGCTACACCTTC.

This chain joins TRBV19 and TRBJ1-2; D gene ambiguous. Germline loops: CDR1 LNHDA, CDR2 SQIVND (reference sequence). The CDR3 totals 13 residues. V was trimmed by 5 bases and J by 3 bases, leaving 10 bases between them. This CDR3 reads CASSVAPHYGYTF. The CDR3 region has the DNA TGTGCCAGTAGTGTGGCCCCACACTATGGCTACACCTTC.

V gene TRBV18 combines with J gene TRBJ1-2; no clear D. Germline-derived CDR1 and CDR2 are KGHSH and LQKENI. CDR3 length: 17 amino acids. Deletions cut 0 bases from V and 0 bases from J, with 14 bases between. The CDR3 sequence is CASSPPRGQNPNYGYTF. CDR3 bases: TGTGCCAGCTCACCACCCCGCGGCCAGAACCCTAACTATGGCTACACCTTC.

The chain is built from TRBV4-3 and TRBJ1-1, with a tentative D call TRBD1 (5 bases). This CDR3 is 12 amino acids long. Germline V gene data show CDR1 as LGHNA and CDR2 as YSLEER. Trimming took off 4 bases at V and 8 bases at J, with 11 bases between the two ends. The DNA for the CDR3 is TGCGCCAGCAGCCCTTCAGGGTCCGAAGCTTTCTTT. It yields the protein CASSPSGSEAFF.

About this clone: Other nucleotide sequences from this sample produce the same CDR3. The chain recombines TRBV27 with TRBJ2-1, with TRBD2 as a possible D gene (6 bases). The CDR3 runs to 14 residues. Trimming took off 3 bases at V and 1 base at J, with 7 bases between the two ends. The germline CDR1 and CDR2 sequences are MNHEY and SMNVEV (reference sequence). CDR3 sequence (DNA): TGTGCCAGCAGTTTGGGGGGTTCCTACAATGAGCAGTTCTTC. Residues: CASSLGGSYNEQFF.

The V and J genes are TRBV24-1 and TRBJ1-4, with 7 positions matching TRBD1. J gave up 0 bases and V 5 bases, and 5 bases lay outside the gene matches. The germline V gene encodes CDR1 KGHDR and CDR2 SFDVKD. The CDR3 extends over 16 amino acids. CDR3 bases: TGTGCCACCAGTGCCGGGGGACAGTCAACTAATGAAAAACTGTTTTTT. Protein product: CATSAGGQSTNEKLFF.

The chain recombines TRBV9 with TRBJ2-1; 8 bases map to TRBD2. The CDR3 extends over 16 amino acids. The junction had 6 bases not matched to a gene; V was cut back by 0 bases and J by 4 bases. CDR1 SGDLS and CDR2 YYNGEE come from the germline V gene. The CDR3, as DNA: TGTGCCAGCAGCGTAGTCGGGCGGGGGGCTTACAATGAGCAGTTCTTC. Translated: CASSVVGRGAYNEQFF.

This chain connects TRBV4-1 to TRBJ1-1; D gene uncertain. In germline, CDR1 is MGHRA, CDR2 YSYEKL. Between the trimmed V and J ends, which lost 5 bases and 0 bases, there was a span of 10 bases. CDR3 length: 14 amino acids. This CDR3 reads CASSSYGMNTEAFF. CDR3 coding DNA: TGCGCCAGCAGCAGCTACGGGATGAACACTGAAGCTTTCTTT.

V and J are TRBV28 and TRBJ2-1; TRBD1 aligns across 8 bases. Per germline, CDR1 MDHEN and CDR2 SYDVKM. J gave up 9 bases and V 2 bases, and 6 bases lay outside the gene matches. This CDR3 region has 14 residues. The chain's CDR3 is CASSLPGGRGEQFF. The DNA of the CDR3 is TGTGCCAGCAGTTTACCAGGGGGCCGGGGTGAGCAGTTCTTC. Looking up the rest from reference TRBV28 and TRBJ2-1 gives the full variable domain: DVKVTQSSRYLVKRTGEKVFLECVQDMDHENMFWYRQDPGLGLRLIYFSYDVKMKEKGDIPEGYSVSREKKERFSLILESASTNQTSMYLCASSLPGGRGEQFFGPGTRLTVL.

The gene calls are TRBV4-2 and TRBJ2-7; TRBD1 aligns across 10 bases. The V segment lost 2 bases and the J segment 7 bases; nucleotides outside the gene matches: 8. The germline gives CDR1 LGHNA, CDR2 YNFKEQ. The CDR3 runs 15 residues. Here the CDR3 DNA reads TGTGCCAGCAGCCAAAGTGGGACAGGGGACTGGGAGCAGTACTTC. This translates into CASSQSGTGDWEQYF.

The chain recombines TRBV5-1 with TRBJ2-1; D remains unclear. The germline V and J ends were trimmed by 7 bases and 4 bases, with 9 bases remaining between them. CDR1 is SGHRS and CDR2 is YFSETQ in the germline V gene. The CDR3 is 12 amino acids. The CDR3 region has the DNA TGCGCCAGCGGGGAAGATTACAATGAGCAGTTCTTC. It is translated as CASGEDYNEQFF.

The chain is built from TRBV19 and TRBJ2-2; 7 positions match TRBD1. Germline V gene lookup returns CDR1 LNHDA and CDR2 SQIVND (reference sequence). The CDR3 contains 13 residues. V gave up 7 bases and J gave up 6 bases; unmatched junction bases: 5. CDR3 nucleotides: TGTGCCAGTAACGACAGGGCGGCCGGGGAGCTGTTTTTT. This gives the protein CASNDRAAGELFF.

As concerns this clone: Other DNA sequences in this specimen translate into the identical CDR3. The CDR3 loop is CASSNPNTGELFF. Written as DNA, the CDR3 is TGTGCCAGTAGTAATCCGAACACCGGGGAGCTGTTTTTT. This chain connects TRBV19 to TRBJ2-2; the D is unclear. V lost 4 bases and J lost 0, with 3 bases in between. CDR1 and CDR2 from the germline V gene are LNHDA and SQIVND (reference sequence). The CDR3 has 13 residues. The variable domain in full, completed from reference TRBV19 and TRBJ2-2, reads DGGITQSPKYLFRKEGQNVTLSCEQNLNHDAMYWYRQDPGQGLRLIYYSQIVNDFQKGDIAEGYSVSREKKESFPLTVTSAQKNPTAFYLCASSNPNTGELFFGEGSRLTVL.

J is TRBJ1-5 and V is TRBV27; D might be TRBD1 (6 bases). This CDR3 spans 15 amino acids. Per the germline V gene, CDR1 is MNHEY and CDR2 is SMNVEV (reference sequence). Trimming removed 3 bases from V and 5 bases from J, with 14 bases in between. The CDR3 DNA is TGTGCCAGCAGTTTTACCCGGGGACAACATCAGCCCCAGCATTTT. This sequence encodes CASSFTRGQHQPQHF.

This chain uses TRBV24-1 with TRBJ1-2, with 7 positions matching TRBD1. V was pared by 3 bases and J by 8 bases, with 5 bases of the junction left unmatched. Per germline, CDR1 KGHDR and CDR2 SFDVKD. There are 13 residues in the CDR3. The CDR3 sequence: CATSDGDSDGYTF. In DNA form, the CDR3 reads TGTGCCACCAGTGATGGGGACAGTGACGGCTACACCTTC.

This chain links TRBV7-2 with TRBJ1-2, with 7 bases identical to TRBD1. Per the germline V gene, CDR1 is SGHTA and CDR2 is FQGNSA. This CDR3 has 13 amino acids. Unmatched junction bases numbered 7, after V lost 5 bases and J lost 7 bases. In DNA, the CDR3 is TGTGCCAGCAGCGCCGACAGGGTTGCTGGCTACACCTTC. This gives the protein CASSADRVAGYTF.

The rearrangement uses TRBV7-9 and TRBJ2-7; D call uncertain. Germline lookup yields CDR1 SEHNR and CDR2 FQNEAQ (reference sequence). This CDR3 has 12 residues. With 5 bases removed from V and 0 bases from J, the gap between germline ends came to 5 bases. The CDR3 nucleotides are TGTGCCAGCAGCCCCAGCTCCTACGAGCAGTACTTC. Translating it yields CASSPSSYEQYF. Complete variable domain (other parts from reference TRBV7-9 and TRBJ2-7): DTGVSQNPRHKITKRGQNVTFRCDPISEHNRLYWYRQTLGQGPEFLTYFQNEAQLEKSRLLSDRFSAERPKGSFSTLEIQRTEQGDSAMYLCASSPSSYEQYFGPGTRLTVT.

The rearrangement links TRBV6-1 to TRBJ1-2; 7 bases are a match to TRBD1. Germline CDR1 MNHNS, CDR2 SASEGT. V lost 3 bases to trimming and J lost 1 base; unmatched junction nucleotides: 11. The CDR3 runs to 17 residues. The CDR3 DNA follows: TGTGCCAGCAGTGAGGGGGAAGACAGGGTTGGTAACTATGGCTACACCTTC. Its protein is CASSEGEDRVGNYGYTF.

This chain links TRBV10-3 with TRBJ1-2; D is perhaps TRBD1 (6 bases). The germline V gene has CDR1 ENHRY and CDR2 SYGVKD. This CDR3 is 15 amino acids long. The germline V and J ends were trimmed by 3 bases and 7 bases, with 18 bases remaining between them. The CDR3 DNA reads TGTGCCATCAGTGATGGTTCAGGGGTCCGAGGTGGCTACACCTTC. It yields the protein CAISDGSGVRGGYTF.

CDR3 bases: TGTGCCAGCAGTTGGGGACAGGGACGGATTAATGAAAAACTGTTTTTT. Encoded protein: CASSWGQGRINEKLFF. The chain employs TRBV6-2 or TRBV6-3 and TRBJ1-4; 9 bases match TRBD1. Looked up from germline, CDR1 is MNHEY and CDR2 is SVGEGT. The length of the CDR3 is 16 residues. V trimming: 4 bases; J trimming: 4 bases; junction bases outside the gene matches: 7.

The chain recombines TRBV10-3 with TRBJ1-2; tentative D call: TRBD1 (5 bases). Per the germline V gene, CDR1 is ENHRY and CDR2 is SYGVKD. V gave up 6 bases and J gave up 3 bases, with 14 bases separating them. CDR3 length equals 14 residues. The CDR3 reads CAIRASGGDYGYTF. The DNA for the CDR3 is TGTGCCATCAGGGCCAGCGGAGGGGACTATGGCTACACCTTC.

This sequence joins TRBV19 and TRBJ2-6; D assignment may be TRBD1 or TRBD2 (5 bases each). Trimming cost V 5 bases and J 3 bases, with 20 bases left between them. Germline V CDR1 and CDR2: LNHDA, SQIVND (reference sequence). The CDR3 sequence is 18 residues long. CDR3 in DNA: TGTGCCAGTAGTGGACCGGGGCCTTTTTTTCGTGGGGCCAACGTCCTGACTTTC. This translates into CASSGPGPFFRGANVLTF.